The 13 T cell receptor beta chains below come from one sample, sequenced in a study of tumor-infiltrating lymphocytes in primary liver carcinoma. TCR beta cDNA came from approximately 490 ng total RNA, primed with a constant-region primer. Investigators got TCR beta libraries out of three nested multiplex PCR rounds, done with slightly modified ARM-PCR. It was with TRBV1-TRBV30 forward primers and a C-beta reverse primer that the first two PCR rounds were run, at around 11 cycles each. TCRdb processed the multiplex PCR reads anew with MiXCR; each CDR3 protein has one entry. The table includes about 30,000 distinct CDR3 sequences, approximately 76% detected once. Total RNA and DNA came together from about 19-30 mg of bulk tissue without cell sorting. The sequenced material came from liver tumor tissue from sampling region 3. Specified subset: tumor region T3, left-lateral pole. The receptor source for this set is a young woman with primary liver carcinoma and hepatitis B virus infection.

As concerns this clonotype: This may stem from a read error, because a much larger clone lies one nucleotide away. The chain combines TRBV12-3 or TRBV12-4 with TRBJ1-4; D is unresolved. CDR3 length: 14 amino acids. CDR3: CASSPRRTNEKVFF. CDR3 nucleotides: TGTGCCAGCAGTCCGAGGAGGACTAATGAAAAAGTGTTTTTT.

As to this clonotype: At one end the junction does not follow the germline gene, possibly because of a read error. The J gene is TRBJ2-5, the V gene TRBV6-1; D gene uncertain. The germline V gene encodes CDR1 MNHNS and CDR2 SASEGT. The CDR3 covers 13 residues. CDR3 DNA: TGTGCCAGCAGGAAGACTCCGCAAGAGACGCAGTACTTC. It is translated as CASRKTPQETQYF.

A word on this clonotype: One end of the junction fails to match germline, which may point to a read error. The chain is built from TRBV6-1 and TRBJ2-2, with a tentative D call TRBD1 (6 bases). CDR1 is MNHNS, CDR2 SASEGT, per germline. This CDR3 region has 19 residues. In nucleotides, the CDR3 is TGTGCCAGCAGTGAAACCCTTCCCAGGGGCGCCGTGAACACCGGGGAGCTGTCTTTT. This sequence encodes CASSETLPRGAVNTGELSF.

As to this clonotype: At one of its ends the junction is not consistent with the germline gene, which may arise from a read error. The chain uses TRBV6-1 and TRBJ2-2; TRBD1 or TRBD2 may be the D gene (6 bases each). Germline V gene lookup returns CDR1 MNHNS and CDR2 SASEGT. CDR3 length equals 19 residues. DNA of the CDR3: TGTGCCAGCAGTGGAAGCCTTCCCGGGGGCGCCGCGAAGACCGGGGAGCTGTTTTTT. It yields the protein CASSGSLPGGAAKTGELFF.

Concerning this clonotype: This is likely a read error, given that the CDR3 carries no conserved phenylalanine or tryptophan at its end. No DNA is shown, since the ends of the CDR3 on it are uncertain; the CDR3 is the one TCRdb lists. The CDR3 loop is CAISGRTVGTGELSL. The chain employs TRBV10-3 and TRBJ2-2; the listed D gene, TRBD1, was not tested against the DNA. With termini counted, the CDR3 has 15 amino acids. Germline V gene data show CDR1 as ENHRY and CDR2 as SYGVKD.

This clonotype was seen repeatedly, ten times or more. An end of the junction does not agree with germline; a read error may underlie this. CDR3 DNA: TGTGCCAGCAGCTTAAGGCGGAACGGTGGCGGCTTC. Encoded protein: CASSLRRNGGGF. The chain has TRBV7-3 and TRBJ2-7, with unresolved D. The CDR3 sequence is 12 residues long. Per the germline V gene, CDR1 is SGHTA and CDR2 is FQGTGA.

This clonotype was recorded many times. This may arise from a read error, as a much more abundant clone is one base away. This chain connects TRBV11-2 to TRBJ2-1; weak D call: TRBD2 (6 bases). Germline lookup yields CDR1 SGHAT and CDR2 FQNNGV. CDR3 length equals 15 residues. CDR3 loop: CASNLEGGSIGEQFF. In DNA, the CDR3 is TGTGCCAGCAACTTAGAGGGAGGAAGTATCGGTGAGCAGTTCTTC.

In regard to this clonotype: One end of the junction does not line up with germline, which may come from a read error. CDR3 nucleotides: TGCGCCAGCAGATTTGGCACCGGGGAGCTGTTCTTT. This gives the protein CASRFGTGELFF. The gene calls are TRBV4-3 and TRBJ2-2, with TRBD2 as a possible D gene (5 bases). The CDR3 is 12 amino acids. Germline V gives CDR1 LGHNA, CDR2 YSLEER.

This clonotype has a count of ten or more. This may stem from a read error, because a much larger clone lies one nucleotide away. The rearrangement joins TRBV11-3 to TRBJ2-2, with TRBD2 matching over 9 bases. Germline CDR1 SGHNT, CDR2 YENEEA. This CDR3 has 17 amino acids. The CDR3 DNA reads TGTGCCAGCAGCTTAGGCAGGCTAGCGGGAAACACCGGGGTGCTGTTTTTT. This encodes CASSLGRLAGNTGVLFF.

Concerning this clonotype: Its ends do not fully match the called genes, so a read error is possible. V is TRBV11-2 and J is TRBJ2-3; TRBD2 agrees at 8 bases. The CDR3 is 17 amino acids. Germline CDR1 and CDR2: SGHAT and FQNNGV. CDR3 region: CTSSHRGSGGLTNTQYF. Here the CDR3 DNA reads TGTACCAGCAGCCATCGAGGGAGCGGGGGCCTCACAAATACGCAGTATTTT.

In this sample, this clonotype is large. The genes are TRBV13 and TRBJ1-1; TRBD1 matches at 9 bases. V lost 6 bases to trimming and J lost 2 bases; unmatched junction nucleotides: 4. CDR1 is PRHDT, CDR2 FYEKMQ, per germline (reference sequence). The CDR3 loop spans 14 amino acids. The CDR3, as DNA: TGTGCCAGCAGGACAGGGGGTGCAAACACTGAAGCTTTCTTT. This encodes CASRTGGANTEAFF.

There are many counts of this clonotype. V and J are TRBV12-3 or TRBV12-4 and TRBJ2-7; possible D gene TRBD2, 6 bases. The V gene lost 1 base and the J gene lost 5 bases, with 15 bases spanning the gap. This CDR3 is 15 amino acids long. CDR3 residues: CASSLGGGSADEQYF. In DNA, the CDR3 is TGTGCCAGCAGTTTAGGAGGAGGGAGTGCCGACGAGCAGTACTTC.

On this clonotype itself: This sequence may be a read error, since a much larger clone differs from it by one base. The CDR3 here is CIAPRASGSGSDTQYF. Written as DNA, the CDR3 is TGCATCGCCCCCCGGGCTAGCGGGAGTGGATCAGATACGCAGTATTTT. The chain joins TRBV29-1 to TRBJ2-3; 10 bases fit TRBD2. CDR1 SQVTM and CDR2 ANQGSEA come from the germline V gene. This CDR3 has 16 residues.